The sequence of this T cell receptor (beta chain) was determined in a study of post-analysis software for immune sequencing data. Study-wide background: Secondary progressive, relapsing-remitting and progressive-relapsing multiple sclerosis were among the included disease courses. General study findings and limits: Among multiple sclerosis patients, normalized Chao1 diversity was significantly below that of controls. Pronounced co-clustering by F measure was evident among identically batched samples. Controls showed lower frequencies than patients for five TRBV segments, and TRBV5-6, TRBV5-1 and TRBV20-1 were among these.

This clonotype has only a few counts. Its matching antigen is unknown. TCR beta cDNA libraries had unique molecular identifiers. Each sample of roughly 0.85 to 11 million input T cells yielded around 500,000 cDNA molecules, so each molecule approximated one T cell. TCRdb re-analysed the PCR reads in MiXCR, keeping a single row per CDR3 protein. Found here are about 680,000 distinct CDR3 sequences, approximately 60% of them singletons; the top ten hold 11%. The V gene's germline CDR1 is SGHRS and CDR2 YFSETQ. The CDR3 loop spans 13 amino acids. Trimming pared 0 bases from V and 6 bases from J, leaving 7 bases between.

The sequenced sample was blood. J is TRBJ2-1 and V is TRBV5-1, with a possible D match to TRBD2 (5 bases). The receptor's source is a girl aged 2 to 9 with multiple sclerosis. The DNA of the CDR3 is TGCGCCAGCAGCTTGGAAGCGGTCAATGAGCAGTTCTTC. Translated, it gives CASSLEAVNEQFF.